The 15 T cell receptor beta chains below were found in one sample sequenced in a study of T cells after yellow fever vaccination (dated by TCRdb to about 2019). Library method: 5' RACE. These reads were obtained on an Illumina HiSeq 2500. TCRdb reanalyzed the raw reads on its own, using fastp at Q25 for trimming and MiXCR for clone calling, and kept in-frame beta chains. Rows with one shared CDR3 protein collapse into an entry with the most common genes and DNA. Present in this sample are over 100,000 distinct CDR3 sequences, approximately 8.4% of which were seen just once. The leading ten clones occupy roughly 23% of the sample. The sample's treatment or condition label, in plain terms: live attenuated yellow fever vaccine strain. The sequences come from CD8+ T cells sorted from PBMCs, collected 45 days after the yellow fever booster vaccination. The receptors were gathered from a man aged 30-40 years who received the YFV17D yellow fever vaccine.

This chain uses TRBV20-1 with TRBJ2-4, with D maybe TRBD1 (6 bases). Germline V gene sequence: CDR1 DFQATT, CDR2 SNEGSKA (reference sequence). The CDR3 covers 13 residues. V dropped 5 bases and J dropped 7 bases, with 15 bases sitting between them. The CDR3 sequence is CSAQPGQENIQYF. The CDR3 region has the DNA TGCAGTGCTCAGCCGGGACAAGAGAACATTCAGTACTTC.

This clonotype was detected many times. The chain links TRBV7-2 to TRBJ2-1; D is ambiguous. The CDR3 consists of 13 residues. V shed 1 base and J shed 8 bases, with 9 bases lying between them. Germline values: CDR1 SGHTA, CDR2 FQGNSA. CDR3 sequence (DNA): TGTGCCAGCAGCTTAGGGTTTTCGGATGAGCAGTTCTTC. It yields the protein CASSLGFSDEQFF.

In regard to this clonotype: This may stem from a read error, because a much larger clone lies one nucleotide away. This CDR3 reads CASSHWGDEQFF. In DNA, the CDR3 is TGCGCCAGCAGTCACTGGGGGGATGAGCAGTTCTTC. The chain has TRBV4-3 and TRBJ2-1, with TRBD2 as a possible D gene (6 bases). Germline CDR1 and CDR2: LGHNA and YSLEER. The CDR3 loop spans 12 amino acids. The V and J ends lost 6 bases and 8 bases respectively, with 11 bases between them.

This clonotype was observed a handful of times. The chain employs TRBV4-3 and TRBJ2-7, with 11 positions matching TRBD2. The CDR3 extends over 16 amino acids. CDR1 is LGHNA and CDR2 is YSLEER in the germline V gene. The junction had 8 bases not matched to a gene; V was cut back by 0 bases and J by 7 bases. The CDR3 reads CASSQDEVAGGLEQYF. DNA for the CDR3: TGCGCCAGCAGCCAAGATGAGGTAGCGGGGGGGTTGGAGCAGTACTTC.

This clonotype has only a few counts. This chain connects TRBV7-6 to TRBJ2-3, with 11 bases aligning to TRBD2. Germline V lookup: CDR1 SGHVS, CDR2 FNYEAQ. The ends lost 5 bases at V and 1 base at J; junction bases unmatched: 17. The length of the CDR3 is 20 residues. As DNA, the CDR3 is TGTGCCAGCAGCCTTGAAGTTGGAATAGCGGGAGGGCCCGGCACAGATACGCAGTATTTT. It specifies CASSLEVGIAGGPGTDTQYF.

This clonotype has ten or more counts. V usage is TRBV14 and J usage is TRBJ2-1; the match to TRBD2 covers 11 bases. Germline assignment: CDR1 SGHDN and CDR2 FVKESK. The CDR3 totals 19 residues. The V and J ends lost 3 bases and 8 bases, in that order; junction bases with no gene match: 18. The chain's CDR3 is CASSHLGLAAHGDLDEQFF. DNA for the CDR3: TGTGCCAGCAGCCACCTGGGACTAGCGGCTCACGGAGACTTGGATGAGCAGTTCTTC.

In its sample, this clonotype was seen a few times. The chain employs TRBV6-2 or TRBV6-3 and TRBJ2-1; 9 bases line up with TRBD2. V was pared by 2 bases and J by 6 bases, with 8 bases of the junction left unmatched. The CDR3 is 16 amino acids. Germline CDR1 MNHEY, CDR2 SVGEGT. The CDR3 DNA is TGTGCCAGCAGTTACGGAATAGCGGGAGAGGGCAATGAGCAGTTCTTC. Translated, it gives CASSYGIAGEGNEQFF.

The chain employs TRBV19 and TRBJ2-7; no definite D call. V lost 3 bases and J lost 3, with 9 bases in between. The CDR3 sequence is 13 residues long. In germline, CDR1 is LNHDA, CDR2 SQIVND (reference sequence). CDR3 protein: CASSIDGYYEQYF. CDR3 in DNA: TGTGCCAGTAGTATCGATGGCTACTACGAGCAGTACTTC. Looking up the rest from reference TRBV19 and TRBJ2-7 gives the full variable domain: DGGITQSPKYLFRKEGQNVTLSCEQNLNHDAMYWYRQDPGQGLRLIYYSQIVNDFQKGDIAEGYSVSREKKESFPLTVTSAQKNPTAFYLCASSIDGYYEQYFGPGTRLTVT.

This clonotype was observed many times. The V gene is TRBV25-1, the J gene TRBJ2-1, with D perhaps given as TRBD1 or TRBD2 (5 bases each). Germline V gene data show CDR1 as MGHDK and CDR2 as SYGVNS. V was clipped by 1 base and J by 0 bases, with 10 bases between them. The length of the CDR3 is 16 residues. The DNA of the CDR3 is TGTGCCAGCAGTGAATTGGGGGTAAGCTCCTACAATGAGCAGTTCTTC. This sequence encodes CASSELGVSSYNEQFF.

This chain uses TRBV7-2 with TRBJ2-7; perhaps TRBD2 as D (6 bases). CDR3 length equals 16 residues. V was trimmed by 3 bases and J by 4 bases, leaving 19 bases between them. Germline V gives CDR1 SGHTA, CDR2 FQGNSA. Written as DNA, the CDR3 is TGTGCCAGCAGCTTTAGGCGGGACCAGTCTAGGTACGAGCAGTACTTC. It specifies CASSFRRDQSRYEQYF.

This clonotype was detected ten times or more. This sequence joins TRBV6-1 and TRBJ2-1, with TRBD2 as a possible D gene (6 bases). V gave up 7 bases and J gave up 6 bases, with 22 bases separating them. CDR1 and CDR2 from the germline V gene are MNHNS and SASEGT. This CDR3 spans 16 amino acids. CDR3 DNA sequence: TGTGCCAGCATAGGGCTCTTCGGGGGAAGGGGCAATGAGCAGTTCTTC. It codes for CASIGLFGGRGNEQFF.

This clonotype was detected ten times or more. The chain uses TRBV4-2 and TRBJ2-2; D remains ambiguous. The germline V gene has CDR1 LGHNA and CDR2 YNFKEQ. The germline V and J ends were trimmed by 4 bases and 4 bases, with 7 bases remaining between them. The CDR3 runs to 13 residues. The DNA for the CDR3 is TGTGCCAGCAGCCGGGAAACCACCGGGGAGCTGTTTTTT. Protein product: CASSRETTGELFF.

There are many counts of this clonotype. The chain has TRBV29-1 and TRBJ1-1; 7 positions match TRBD1. This CDR3 has 10 residues. CDR1 is SQVTM and CDR2 is ANQGSEA in the germline V gene. With V trimmed by 6 bases and J by 11 bases, 6 bases remained unmatched. This chain's CDR3 is CSVRQGAAFF. The CDR3 DNA sequence: TGCAGCGTACGACAGGGTGCGGCTTTCTTT.

This clonotype was seen many times. V is TRBV27 and J is TRBJ2-1; 7 bases are shared with TRBD1. CDR3 length: 16 residues. The J segment lost 4 bases and the V segment lost 7 bases, leaving 13 bases of the junction unmatched. CDR1 and CDR2 from the germline V gene are MNHEY and SMNVEV (reference sequence). The CDR3 DNA reads TGTGCCAGCAAGTTGAAGGGACAGCAGGGGTACAATGAGCAGTTCTTC. Translating it yields CASKLKGQQGYNEQFF.

This clonotype was observed at least ten times. The chain combines TRBV27 with TRBJ2-2; D might be TRBD1 or TRBD2, each matching 5 bases. The CDR3 runs 14 residues. Germline V gene lookup returns CDR1 MNHEY and CDR2 SMNVEV (reference sequence). V was pared by 4 bases and J by 7 bases, with 13 bases between. Here the CDR3 DNA reads TGTGCCAGCAGTTATGGGGGACCCAACGGGGAGCTGTTTTTT. This translates into CASSYGGPNGELFF.